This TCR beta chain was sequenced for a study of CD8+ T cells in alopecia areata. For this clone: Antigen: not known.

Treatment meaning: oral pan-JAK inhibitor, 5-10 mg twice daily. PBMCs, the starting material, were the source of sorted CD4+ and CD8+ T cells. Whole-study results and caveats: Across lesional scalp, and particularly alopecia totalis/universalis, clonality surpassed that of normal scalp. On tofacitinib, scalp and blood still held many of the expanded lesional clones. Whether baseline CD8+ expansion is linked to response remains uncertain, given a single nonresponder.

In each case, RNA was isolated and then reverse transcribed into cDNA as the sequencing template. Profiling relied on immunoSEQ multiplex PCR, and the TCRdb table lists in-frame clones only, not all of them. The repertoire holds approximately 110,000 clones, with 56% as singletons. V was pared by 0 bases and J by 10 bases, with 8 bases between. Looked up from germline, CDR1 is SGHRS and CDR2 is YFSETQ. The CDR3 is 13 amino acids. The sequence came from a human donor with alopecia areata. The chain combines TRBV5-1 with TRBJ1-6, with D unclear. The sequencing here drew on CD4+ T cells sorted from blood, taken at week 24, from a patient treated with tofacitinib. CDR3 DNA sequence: TGCGCCAGCAGCTTGGGTTGGGAGTCACCCCTCCACTTT. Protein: CASSLGWESPLHF.